The sequence of this T cell receptor beta chain was determined in a study of immune heterogeneity within non-small cell lung tumors. CDR1 is MDHEN and CDR2 is SYDVKM in the germline V gene. The CDR3 contains 11 residues. TCR beta CDR3 was amplified by multiplex PCR, first round 10 to 11 cycles, 32 V and 13 J primers. Via MiXCR, TCRdb re-called the multiplex PCR reads, giving one row per CDR3 protein. The sample records fewer than 13,000 distinct CDR3 sequences, 25% to 35% being singletons. As regards this clonotype: This sequence may be a read error, since a much larger clone differs from it by one base.

Genomic DNA from bulk tumor acted as the template, and around 600 ng was loaded per sample. During surgery, several far-apart biopsies were obtained from every primary tumor. Surgery that was curative in intent was performed on patients with untreated, newly diagnosed non-small cell lung cancer. The rearrangement joins TRBV28 to TRBJ1-5; D gene ambiguous. The receptor comes from a woman aged 60-75 years with non-small cell lung cancer. Sequencing was performed on lung tumor tissue. CDR3 in amino acids: CASGIDQPQHF. The CDR3 nucleotides are TGTGCTTCGGGCATCGATCAGCCCCAGCATTTT.